This paragraph covers one T cell receptor beta chain sequence. As yet, its antigen is unknown. Assay: immunoSEQ multiplex PCR; the TCRdb copy retains only in-frame clones and omits some. The sample yields 7,000 to 9,500 clones, about nine tenths seen once. The entry originates in a study of OX40 agonist ivuxolimab in advanced cancers. About the research overall: Dose-escalation patients were diagnosed with hepatocellular carcinoma, melanoma, renal cell cancer or head and neck cancer. Study-level findings and limits: Researchers did not establish what antigens the expanded peripheral T cells target.

This clonotype was obtained from an adult with an advanced solid tumor such as melanoma, head and neck, liver or kidney cancer. The source was CD4+ or CD8+ T cells sorted from blood, collected in a trial of the OX40 agonist ivuxolimab.

CDR3 sequence reads: CASSLGTGGNTIYF. CDR3 nucleotides: TGTGCCAGCAGCTTAGGGACAGGAGGAAACACCATATATTTT. This chain connects TRBV7-9 to TRBJ1-3, with TRBD1 matching 7 bases. CDR1 SEHNR and CDR2 FQNEAQ come from the germline V gene (reference sequence). V shed 1 base, J shed 4 bases, and the junction held 1 base outside the gene matches. The length of the CDR3 is 14 residues.